This is a list of T cell receptor beta chains from one sample in a study of shared clonotypes between healthy human individuals. Using immunoSEQ multiplex PCR, the repertoire was profiled, and TCRdb retains in-frame clones only, with some absent. The sample lists some 550,000 clones, roughly 97% seen once, with approximately 0.057% in the top ten. Sequences were obtained from naive CD4+ T cells sorted from blood. These receptors were taken from a woman aged 25 to 39 in good health. Both conserved end residues are part of each CDR3. D genes are given only for firm matches. Size is stated for part of the rows, as once, few or many counts, or as a class when the clone is expanded.

.,.,TRBJ1-1,TRBV6-5,TGTGCCAGCAGTACCTTAGGGACACCGAACACTGAAGCTTTCTTT,CASSTLGTPNTEAFF
.,.,TRBJ2-5,TRBV7-9,TGTGCCAGCAGCTTAGTTCCCCTCTACCAAGAGACCCAGTACTTC,CASSLVPLYQETQYF
.,.,TRBJ1-1,TRBV10-1,TGCGCCAGCAGTGAGTCAATTGGGGGAAGAGCTTTCTTT,CASSESIGGRAFF
TRBD2,.,TRBJ2-5,TRBV6-1,TGTGCCAGCAGTGAAAGAACTAGCGGGAGGGGAGAGACCCAGTACTTC,CASSERTSGRGETQYF
TRBD2,.,TRBJ2-7,TRBV28,TGTGCCAGCAGTCCCCCGGGACCGCGGGGACTAGCGGGGACATACGAGCAGTACTTC,CASSPPGPRGLAGTYEQYF
TRBD1,.,TRBJ1-5,TRBV6-1,TGTGCCAGCAGTGAAGGGACAGGACGGAATCAGCCCCAGCATTTT,CASSEGTGRNQPQHF
TRBD1,.,TRBJ2-2,TRBV5-1,TGCGCCAGCAGCGGGGGACAGGGGCATACCGGGGAGCTGTTTTTT,CASSGGQGHTGELFF
.,.,TRBJ2-7,TRBV27,TGTGCCAGCAGTTTCGGGCAGGGCGTTGGTGAGCAGTACTTC,CASSFGQGVGEQYF
.,.,TRBJ2-5,TRBV19,TGTGCCAGTAGTATTTGGGGGGAAGAGACCCAGTACTTC,CASSIWGEETQYF
.,.,TRBJ1-5,TRBV5-8,TGTGCCAGCAGCTGGACGAGACAAGAGTATAGCAATCAGCCCCAGCATTTT,CASSWTRQEYSNQPQHF
TRBD1,.,TRBJ2-7,TRBV11-2,TGTGCCAGCAGCCACCCGGGACAGGGTCGCGAGCAGTACTTC,CASSHPGQGREQYF
TRBD2,.,TRBJ2-7,TRBV11-2,TGTGCCAGCAGCTTAATCCTAGCGGGGAGCTCCTACGAGCAGTACTTC,CASSLILAGSSYEQYF
.,.,TRBJ1-1,TRBV5-1,TGCGCCAGCAGCTTGGATTTGACAGTCCCACGGGGGGCTTTCTTT,CASSLDLTVPRGAFF
.,.,TRBJ1-1,TRBV27,TGTGCCAGCAGTTTATTGCAGAACACTGAAGCTTTCTTT,CASSLLQNTEAFF
.,.,TRBJ1-5,TRBV19,TGTGCCAGTAGTGCGGACAGCCAGGATCAGCCCCAGCATTTT,CASSADSQDQPQHF
.,.,TRBJ1-2,TRBV19,TGTGCCAGTAGTTCCCAGGGCTATGGCTACACCTTC,CASSSQGYGYTF
TRBD1,.,TRBJ1-1,TRBV2,TGTGCCAGTATGGGACAGGGGGCTTACGACACTGAAGCTTTCTTT,CASMGQGAYDTEAFF
TRBD2,.,TRBJ2-7,TRBV4-2,TGTGCCAGCAGCCAATCTCGGACTAGCGGGATCACCTACGAGCAGTACTTC,CASSQSRTSGITYEQYF
TRBD2,once,TRBJ2-2,TRBV28,TGTGCCAGCGGGTCTGTAGCGGGAGTATTCACCGGGGAGCTGTTTTTT,CASGSVAGVFTGELFF
TRBD1,.,TRBJ1-2,TRBV5-4,TGTGCCAGCAGCTTGGGTGTGGGACAGGGCTATGGCTACACCTTC,CASSLGVGQGYGYTF
TRBD2,once,TRBJ2-1,TRBV11-3,TGTGCCAGCAGCCCGGGACTAGCGGGAGTGAATGAGCAGTTCTTC,CASSPGLAGVNEQFF
.,.,TRBJ2-1,TRBV29-1,TGCAGCGTTGGTGGGGCACACCGCTCCTACAATGAGCAGTTCTTC,CSVGGAHRSYNEQFF
TRBD2,.,TRBJ2-7,TRBV4-1,TGCGCCAGCAGCGCACGTAGCGGGAGGCTCTACGAGCAGTACTTC,CASSARSGRLYEQYF
.,.,TRBJ2-1,TRBV4-1,TGCGCCAGCAGCCAAGTTTTGGGGAATGAGCAGTTCTTC,CASSQVLGNEQFF
.,.,TRBJ2-7,TRBV28,TGTGCCAGCAGCCGGGGTGGCAGGGTCCACGAGCAGTACTTC,CASSRGGRVHEQYF
.,.,TRBJ2-3,TRBV7-9,TGTGCCAGCAGCTTAGTGGACACAGATACGCAGTATTTT,CASSLVDTDTQYF
.,once,TRBJ2-2,TRBV5-1,TGCGCCAGCAGCGGCACTAACCATAAGCACGCATATCCGAACACCGGGGAGCTGTTTTTT,CASSGTNHKHAYPNTGELFF
TRBD2,.,TRBJ2-7,TRBV27,TGTGCCAGCAGTTCGACCCAAGGGGCTAGCGGGAGTTACTACGAGCAGTACTTC,CASSSTQGASGSYYEQYF
.,.,TRBJ1-1,TRBV18,TGTGCCAGCTCACCTCCATCCTTAGACCTAATGAACACTGAAGCTTTCTTT,CASSPPSLDLMNTEAFF
TRBD1,.,TRBJ2-3,TRBV13,TGTGCCAGCAGCGATACAGGGGGCTTTAGCACAGATACGCAGTATTTT,CASSDTGGFSTDTQYF
.,.,TRBJ2-5,TRBV5-1,TGCGCCAGCAGCCTCCGGACTGAACAAGAGACCCAGTACTTC,CASSLRTEQETQYF
.,.,TRBJ2-1,TRBV11-2,TGTGCCAGCAGCTTATACGGGGGTAGCTACAATGAGCAGTTCTTC,CASSLYGGSYNEQFF
.,.,TRBJ1-2,TRBV27,TGTGCCAGCAGTTTTAAGTGGCCAGGGTTAGATGGCTACACCTTC,CASSFKWPGLDGYTF
.,.,TRBJ2-2,TRBV6-1,TGTGCCACCAAACAGGGCCCCACCGGGGAGCTGTTTTTT,CATKQGPTGELFF
.,.,TRBJ2-1,TRBV7-2,TGTGCCAGCACCGACTATTTAGCCTCCTACAATGAGCAGTTCTTC,CASTDYLASYNEQFF
.,once,TRBJ2-7,TRBV5-8,TGTGCCAGCAGCTTGGAGGGCAGACTACAAAATTTTACCTACGAGCAGTACTTC,CASSLEGRLQNFTYEQYF
TRBD2,.,TRBJ2-7,TRBV27,TGTGCCAGCAGTCCTCAACTAAGAGTAGCGGGAATTGGCGAGCAGTACTTC,CASSPQLRVAGIGEQYF
TRBD2,.,TRBJ2-3,TRBV7-9,TGTGCCAGCAGCTTGACTAGCGGGTCCACAGATACGCAGTATTTT,CASSLTSGSTDTQYF
.,.,TRBJ2-7,TRBV10-1,TGCGCCAGCAGTGACTCCAATCGACCCGGGTACGAGCAGTACTTC,CASSDSNRPGYEQYF
.,.,TRBJ2-3,TRBV28,TGTGCCAGCAGTCTTTACTTTCCCGGACCTGAACACCATACGCAGTATTTT,CASSLYFPGPEHHTQYF
.,.,TRBJ1-3,TRBV2,TGTGCCAGCACCGACCCCCCCGGCTTCTCTGGAAACACCATATATTTT,CASTDPPGFSGNTIYF
.,.,TRBJ1-1,TRBV7-8,TGTGCCAGCAGCCCCCGGGCGAACCGAAACACTGAAGCTTTCTTT,CASSPRANRNTEAFF
TRBD1,few,TRBJ1-1,TRBV19,TGTGCCAGCCGGGACAGGGTGGAAGAGACTGAAGCTTTCTTT,CASRDRVEETEAFF
TRBD2,.,TRBJ2-7,TRBV6-6,TGTGCCAGCAGTTCCACTAGCGGGAACGAGCAGTACTTC,CASSSTSGNEQYF
TRBD1,.,TRBJ1-1,TRBV5-5,TGTGCCAGCAGCAGCCACAGGGGAGTGACTGAAGCTTTCTTT,CASSSHRGVTEAFF
TRBD1,.,TRBJ1-1,TRBV6-5,TGTGCCAGCAGTTACTCGACAGGGAGGAACACTGAAGCTTTCTTT,CASSYSTGRNTEAFF
.,.,TRBJ1-1,TRBV5-1,TGCGCCAGCAGCTTGGAAGGTACCAGGAGGGGCACTGAAGCTTTCTTT,CASSLEGTRRGTEAFF
.,.,TRBJ2-1,TRBV6-1,TGTGCCAGCAGTGAGGGGGTTGGGCGAAGCTCCTACAATGAGCAGTTCTTC,CASSEGVGRSSYNEQFF
TRBD2,.,TRBJ2-3,TRBV28,TGTGCCAGCACCTGGGGGGGGACGACAGATACGCAGTATTTT,CASTWGGTTDTQYF
.,few,TRBJ1-1,TRBV5-1,TGCGCCAGCAGCTTGGTTTCAGGGGACACTGAAGCTTTCTTT,CASSLVSGDTEAFF
.,.,TRBJ2-1,TRBV29-1,TGCAGCGTTGGGGACGCCGGGACCTACAATGAGCAGTTCTTC,CSVGDAGTYNEQFF
TRBD1,.,TRBJ2-1,TRBV27,TGTGCCAGCGGCTCGACAGGGGACTCCTACAATGAGCAGTTCTTC,CASGSTGDSYNEQFF
.,.,TRBJ2-5,TRBV10-2,TGCGCCAGCAGGGAGAGGCGGTCCGGGGGCGAGCGTTCCCAGTACTTC,CASRERRSGGERSQYF
.,.,TRBJ2-7,TRBV29-1,TGCAGCGCTTCACTTAACTCCGAGCAGTACTTC,CSASLNSEQYF
TRBD1,.,TRBJ2-3,TRBV28,TGTGCCAGCAGTCGACAGGGGAGAACAGATACGCAGTATTTT,CASSRQGRTDTQYF
.,.,TRBJ2-7,TRBV6-1,TGTGCCAGCAGTGCTCAATCTGGGGGCGCGGGTTACGAGCAGTACTTC,CASSAQSGGAGYEQYF
.,.,TRBJ1-3,TRBV5-6,TGTGCCAGCAGCTTGAGGGGGAGATACTCTGGAAACACCATATATTTT,CASSLRGRYSGNTIYF
.,once,TRBJ2-1,TRBV10-2,TGCGCCAGCAGTGAGTCGATCGGAGGGGTAGTTTGGTCAAGCTCCTACAATGAGCAGTTCTTC,CASSESIGGVVWSSSYNEQFF
.,.,TRBJ1-6,TRBV28,TGTGCCAGCAGTTCACCTGGGGGTTCACCCCTCCACTTT,CASSSPGGSPLHF
.,.,TRBJ2-1,TRBV5-1,TGCGCCAGCAACCCCCTCCTCCGGGCCGCCAATGAGCAGTTCTTC,CASNPLLRAANEQFF